This TCR beta chain came from a study of T cell responses to AZD1222 COVID-19 vaccine. Notes on the study in general: Repertoires in all cases were sampled only once the peak T cell response had passed.

Germline V gene lookup returns CDR1 MRHNA and CDR2 SNTAGT. CDR3 length equals 13 residues. Trimming cost V 5 bases and J 4 bases, with 11 bases left between them. Second-dose intervals near 4 or 12 weeks were combined. Details on this clone: Its target is not known.

Sequencing used immunoSEQ multiplex PCR; TCRdb keeps in-frame clones, though not all of them. The table has over 150,000 clones, roughly 90% seen once. The source material was peripheral blood, sampled 28 days after the second AZD1222 dose. The chain links TRBV6-4 to TRBJ1-2; D remains unclear. The sequence was obtained from an adult who received the AZD1222 COVID-19 vaccine. This CDR3 is CASSRSVFYGYTF. The DNA for the CDR3 is TGTGCCAGCAGTCGAAGCGTGTTCTATGGCTACACCTTC.